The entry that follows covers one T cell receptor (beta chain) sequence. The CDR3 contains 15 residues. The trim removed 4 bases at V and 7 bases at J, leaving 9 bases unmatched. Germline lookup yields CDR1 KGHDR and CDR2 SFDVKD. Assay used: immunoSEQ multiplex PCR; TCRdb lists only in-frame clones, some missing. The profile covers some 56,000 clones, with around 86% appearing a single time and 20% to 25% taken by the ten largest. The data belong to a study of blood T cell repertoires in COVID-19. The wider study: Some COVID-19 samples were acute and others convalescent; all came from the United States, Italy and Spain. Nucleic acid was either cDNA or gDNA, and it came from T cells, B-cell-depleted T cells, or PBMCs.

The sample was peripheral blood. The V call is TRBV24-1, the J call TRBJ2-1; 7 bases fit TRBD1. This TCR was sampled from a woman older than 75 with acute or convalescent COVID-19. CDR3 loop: CATSEGDRVGNEQFF. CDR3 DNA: TGTGCCACCAGTGAAGGAGACAGGGTTGGGAATGAGCAGTTCTTC.